This T cell receptor (beta chain) stems from a study of cytomegalovirus exposure and HLA in healthy donors. Overall study results and limits: Some segments of the V type, notably TRBV6-2 and TRBV6-3, were excluded as indistinguishable. Common viral pathogens (according to a later analysis) appeared linked to several of the most significant clusters.

About this clone itself: Its antigen is not identified.

Amplification used 60 Vbeta primers and 13 Jbeta primers. TCRdb's copy holds only in-frame clones and misses some; the assay was immunoSEQ multiplex PCR. The data hold roughly 68,000 clones, with over 50% observed a single time. In germline, CDR1 is KGHSH, CDR2 LQKENI. The CDR3 has 15 residues. With V trimmed by 2 bases and J by 2 bases, 4 bases remained unmatched. Input material: PBMCs. V gene TRBV18 combines with J gene TRBJ2-3, with 7 bases aligning to TRBD1. This TCR derives from a middle-aged man in good health and CMV-seropositive. The CDR3 spells CASSPGDSYTDTQYF. The CDR3 nucleotides read TGTGCCAGCTCACCAGGGGACAGCTACACAGATACGCAGTATTTT.